A selection of T cell receptor beta chains follows, all from one sample in a study of molecular identifiers for immune sequencing clone quantification. TCRdb reanalysed the PCR reads using MiXCR and keeps one entry per CDR3 protein. The sample comprises approximately 500,000 distinct CDR3 sequences, roughly 26% of which are singletons, and around 0.78% rests with the top ten. The specimen sequenced was naive CD8+ T cells from blood, with Jurkat cell RNA spiked in. The receptors were sampled from a human donor in good health. Some libraries in this study had Jurkat cell RNA spiked in. The CDR3 runs from the conserved cysteine through the conserved F or W. Each record gives: D gene, J gene, V gene, CDR3 length, clone size, CDR3 DNA, CDR3 protein. D genes are given only for firm matches. Expanded clones are given a class, and other clones once, few, many or no size at all.

>-|TRBJ2-3|TRBV9|14|many
TGTGCCAGCAGCGTAGGGTTTGGACCAGATACGCAGTATTTT
CASSVGFGPDTQYF
>-|TRBJ2-7|TRBV28|16|many
TGTGCCAGCAGTTTTCCCGGCCAGGGATCGCCCTACGAGCAGTACTTC
CASSFPGQGSPYEQYF
>-|TRBJ2-7|TRBV10-3|13|few
TGTGCCATCAGTGGGGGGGAGCCCTACGAGCAGTACTTC
CAISGGEPYEQYF
>TRBD2|TRBJ2-3|TRBV12-3/TRBV12-4|15|-
TGTGCCAGCAGTCCGGGGGGGACTAGCACAGATACGCAGTATTTT
CASSPGGTSTDTQYF
>-|TRBJ2-1|TRBV7-6|15|-
TGTGCCAGCAGCCCACTAGCAACCTCCTACAATGAGCAGTTCTTC
CASSPLATSYNEQFF
>TRBD2|TRBJ2-7|TRBV20-1|13|-
TGCAGGGTATCTAGCGGCAGCACCTACGAGCAGTACTTC
CRVSSGSTYEQYF
>-|TRBJ1-1|TRBV20-1|13|many
TGCAGTGCTAGTGCAGATCCGAACACTGAAGCTTTCTTT
CSASADPNTEAFF
>-|TRBJ1-4|TRBV15|15|-
TGTGCCACCAGCAGCCTTGGGGCAATAGAAGAAAAACTGTTTTTT
CATSSLGAIEEKLFF
>TRBD2|TRBJ2-3|TRBV5-6|15|few
TGTGCCAGCAGCTTGAGCGGGAGGACCACAGATACGCAGTATTTT
CASSLSGRTTDTQYF
>-|TRBJ1-5|TRBV6-2/TRBV6-3|15|-
TGTGCCAGCAGTTATCTGTCCGCTCCAAATCAGCCCCAGCATTTT
CASSYLSAPNQPQHF
>-|TRBJ2-3|TRBV7-8|15|-
TGTGCCAGCAAGGGAGGAGGGGGGGGCACAGATACGCAGTATTTT
CASKGGGGGTDTQYF
>-|TRBJ2-1|TRBV20-1|13|-
TGCAGTGCTCCGACCCATATAGCGAATGAGCAGTTCTTC
CSAPTHIANEQFF
>-|TRBJ2-7|TRBV5-1|14|-
TGCGCCAGCAGCTCCTTTTTTGGCTCCTACGCGCAGTACTTC
CASSSFFGSYAQYF
>-|TRBJ1-5|TRBV12-3/TRBV12-4|14|-
TGTGCCAGCAGTTTGGGACTCAAGAATCAGCCCCAGCATTTT
CASSLGLKNQPQHF
>TRBD2|TRBJ2-3|TRBV10-3|13|many
TGTGCCACCGAGACTAGCGTAGCAGATACGCAGTATTTT
CATETSVADTQYF
>TRBD2|TRBJ2-7|TRBV28|18|few
TGTGCCAGCAGTTACCCCTCGGGGTTAGCGGGGGATGCCTACGAGCAGTACTTC
CASSYPSGLAGDAYEQYF
>TRBD1|TRBJ2-2|TRBV4-1|17|-
TGCGCCAGCAGCCCCTTGGGCTTGGACAGGGAAACCGGGGAGCTGTTTTTT
CASSPLGLDRETGELFF
>-|TRBJ1-5|TRBV27|15|few
TGTGCCAGCAGTTTATTTTTCATGACTGATCAGCCCCAGCATTTT
CASSLFFMTDQPQHF
>-|TRBJ2-6|TRBV7-7|17|few
TGTGCTAGCAGCTTAGAGCCGGGGGACTCTGGGGCCAACGTCCTGACTTTC
CASSLEPGDSGANVLTF
>-|TRBJ2-7|TRBV6-5|13|few
TGTGCCAGCAGTTACCTCCCATCCTACGAGCAGTACTTC
CASSYLPSYEQYF
>-|TRBJ2-5|TRBV27|15|many
TGTGCCAGCAGTACGGACAGCTATAGCCAAGAGACCCAGTACTTC
CASSTDSYSQETQYF
>-|TRBJ1-3|TRBV29-1|15|many
TGCAGCGTTGAAGATTACGGAAATTCTGGAAACACCATATATTTT
CSVEDYGNSGNTIYF